Shown below are 5 T cell receptor beta chains from a single sample sequenced in a study of blood T cell repertoires in COVID-19. Repertoires were generated with immunoSEQ multiplex PCR, while TCRdb's copy carries only in-frame clones and drops some. This table has approximately 140,000 clones, 84% appearing once. The source material was PBMCs or T cells enriched from blood (not recorded which). All receptors come from a woman in her fifties or sixties who had been exposed to COVID-19.

The chain uses TRBV9 and TRBJ1-3, with 7 bases lining up with TRBD1. After removal of 4 bases from V and 0 bases from J, the junction contained 7 bases not matched to a gene. CDR3 length equals 16 residues. Per the germline V gene, CDR1 is SGDLS and CDR2 is YYNGEE. CDR3 coding DNA: TGTGCCAGCAGCCCGCTGACAGGGTACTCTGGAAACACCATATATTTT. Its translation is CASSPLTGYSGNTIYF. Looking up the rest from reference TRBV9 and TRBJ1-3 gives the full variable domain: DSGVTQTPKHLITATGQRVTLRCSPRSGDLSVYWYQQSLDQGLQFLIQYYNGEERAKGNILERFSAQQFPDLHSELNLSSLELGDSALYFCASSPLTGYSGNTIYFGEGSWLTVV.

The J gene is TRBJ2-2, the V gene TRBV6-5; 9 bases agree with TRBD2. The CDR3 loop spans 15 amino acids. The V gene's germline CDR1 is MNHEY and CDR2 SVGAGI. V gave up 5 bases and J gave up 4 bases; unmatched junction bases: 5. The CDR3 here is CASSRTSAFTGELFF. CDR3 sequence (DNA): TGTGCCAGCAGTAGGACTAGCGCCTTCACCGGGGAGCTGTTTTTT.

V usage is TRBV3-1 (or the pseudogene TRBV3-2) and J usage is TRBJ2-1, with D unclear. The CDR3 is 13 residues long. From germline, CDR1 is LGHDT and CDR2 YNNKEL (reference sequence). Deletions cut 4 bases from V and 6 bases from J, with 10 bases between. CDR3 in amino acids: CASSPLGSNEQFF. For the CDR3, the DNA is TGTGCCAGCAGCCCTCTAGGAAGCAATGAGCAGTTCTTC.

The chain employs TRBV19 and TRBJ2-3; 7 nucleotides agree with TRBD1. Trimming removed 3 bases from V and 5 bases from J; junction bases left unmatched: 5. Germline CDR1 LNHDA, CDR2 SQIVND (reference sequence). This CDR3 region has 14 residues. The CDR3 region has the DNA TGTGCCAGTAGTATGGGACAGAGTATAGATACGCAGTATTTT. Translating gives CASSMGQSIDTQYF.

The CDR3 region is CASRGAGDTGELFF. CDR3 nucleotides: TGTGCCAGCAGAGGGGCGGGGGACACCGGGGAGCTGTTTTTT. The chain has TRBV6-1 and TRBJ2-2, with 7 bases lining up with TRBD2. J was trimmed by 3 bases and V by 6 bases; bases with no gene match: 4. Germline V gene data show CDR1 as MNHNS and CDR2 as SASEGT. This CDR3 is 14 amino acids long.